This TCR beta chain emerged from a study of T cell changes during pregnancy in multiple sclerosis. Per germline, CDR1 MDHEN and CDR2 SYDVKM. The CDR3 runs to 16 residues. With 4 bases removed from V and 3 bases from J, the gap between germline ends came to 16 bases. Some clones are missing from TCRdb's copy, which holds only in-frame ones; the method was immunoSEQ multiplex PCR. The sample yields some 30,000 clones, approximately 90% seen once. The receptor's source is a female donor with multiple sclerosis, enrolled in a pregnancy study. The sample was CD8+ T cells from peripheral blood mononuclear cells, taken in the second trimester of pregnancy. The chain links TRBV28 to TRBJ1-5; TRBD1 is a possible D gene (5 bases). The DNA of the CDR3 is TGTGCCAGCAGTTCCGAAATGGGGGGGATCAATCAGCCCCAGCATTTT. Encoded protein: CASSSEMGGINQPQHF.